This T cell receptor (beta chain) was identified in a study of regulatory T cells in long-lasting Graves disease. Overall study context: Over 5 years on antithyroid drugs plus positive TSH receptor antibodies marked Graves' disease as persistent.

The time point here: persistent/refractory GD, antithyroid drugs over 5 years with positive TRAb. Preparation of the TCR library used RNA extracted from PBMCs. This clonotype was seen ten or more times. V lost 3 bases and J 4 bases, leaving 9 bases between the germline ends. The CDR3 loop spans 13 amino acids. Arm-PCR of CDR3 regions with iRepertoire HTBI primers generated TCR beta libraries. TCRdb re-called the multiplex PCR reads through MiXCR, storing one row per CDR3 protein. The data show some 430,000 distinct CDR3 sequences, roughly 21% seen once. This chain joins TRBV12-3 or TRBV12-4 and TRBJ1-1; TRBD1 might be the D (5 bases). The specimen was peripheral blood mononuclear cells (PBMCs), collected when the disease was refractory, from a patient treated with antithyroid drugs. This TCR was sampled from a female donor with Graves disease. CDR3 sequence reads: CASSFRRGTEAFF. CDR3 sequence (DNA): TGTGCCAGCAGTTTTAGGAGGGGCACTGAAGCTTTCTTT.